Below are 23 T cell receptor beta chains sequenced from a single sample in a study of blood T cell repertoires in COVID-19. Sequencing was performed with immunoSEQ multiplex PCR; in TCRdb, only in-frame clones are kept and a portion is missing. The sample includes approximately 290,000 clones, approximately 86% of them seen just once. Sequencing was done on a sample of peripheral blood. The receptors shown here come from a man between 18 and 29 years old with active or convalescent COVID-19.

The genes are TRBV9 and TRBJ2-7; 8 nucleotides match TRBD2. The CDR3 contains 12 residues. CDR1 and CDR2 (germline): SGDLS, YYNGEE. The trim removed 5 bases at V and 3 bases at J, leaving 1 base unmatched. CDR3 residues: CASSSGNYEQYF. The CDR3 nucleotides are TGTGCCAGCAGTAGCGGGAACTACGAGCAGTACTTC. Variable domain in full (rest from reference TRBV9 and TRBJ2-7): DSGVTQTPKHLITATGQRVTLRCSPRSGDLSVYWYQQSLDQGLQFLIQYYNGEERAKGNILERFSAQQFPDLHSELNLSSLELGDSALYFCASSSGNYEQYFGPGTRLTVT.

This clone occurred once. V is TRBV28 and J is TRBJ1-4; D might be TRBD1 (5 bases). The germline V gene has CDR1 MDHEN and CDR2 SYDVKM. V lost 5 bases and J lost 8, with 21 bases in between. There are 16 residues in the CDR3. The CDR3 loop is CASSTHQGNVWEKLFF. Here the CDR3 DNA reads TGTGCCAGCAGTACGCATCAGGGTAATGTATGGGAAAAACTGTTTTTT.

Concerning this clone: Being one base from a much bigger clone, this may be a read error. Other DNA sequences in this sample translate to the same CDR3. The chain combines TRBV7-8 with TRBJ2-7, with D maybe TRBD1 (6 bases). The V gene lost 2 bases and the J gene lost 0 bases, with 11 bases spanning the gap. The germline CDR1 and CDR2 sequences are SGHVS and FQNEAQ. The CDR3 sequence is 15 residues long. This CDR3 reads CASSLYQGSSYEQYF. The CDR3 bases are TGTGCCAGCAGCTTATACCAGGGGAGCTCCTACGAGCAGTACTTC.

This chain links TRBV25-1 with TRBJ1-1; 9 positions agree with TRBD1. After removal of 7 bases from V and 3 bases from J, the junction contained 12 bases not matched to a gene. This CDR3 region has 16 residues. The germline gives CDR1 MGHDK, CDR2 SYGVNS. Written as DNA, the CDR3 is TGTGCCAGCACTCAACAGGGGGCTGTAAGGGACACTGAAGCTTTCTTT. Encoded protein: CASTQQGAVRDTEAFF.

V gene TRBV7-3 combines with J gene TRBJ2-7; D might be TRBD2 (5 bases). V lost 2 bases and J lost 3, with 14 bases in between. Germline CDR1 SGHTA, CDR2 FQGTGA. CDR3 size: 15 residues. Here the CDR3 DNA reads TGTGCCAGCAGCTTATTCACTAGGACGGACTACGAGCAGTACTTC. This codes for CASSLFTRTDYEQYF. Complete variable domain (other parts from reference TRBV7-3 and TRBJ2-7): GAGVSQTPSNKVTEKGKYVELRCDPISGHTALYWYRQSLGQGPEFLIYFQGTGAADDSGLPNDRFFAVRPEGSVSTLKIQRTERGDSAVYLCASSLFTRTDYEQYFGPGTRLTVT.

J is TRBJ2-1 and V is TRBV15; 11 bases are a match to TRBD2. Germline V CDR1 and CDR2: LNHNV, YYDKDF (reference sequence). V was pared by 5 bases and J by 9 bases, with 15 bases of the junction left unmatched. The CDR3 runs to 17 residues. The CDR3 sequence: CATSEIAGLAEIGEQFF. The CDR3 nucleotides are TGTGCCACCAGCGAGATAGCGGGACTAGCGGAAATCGGTGAGCAGTTCTTC.

This chain joins TRBV18 and TRBJ1-5, with D maybe TRBD1 (5 bases). CDR3 length: 14 residues. CDR1 is KGHSH, CDR2 LQKENI, per germline. V shed 4 bases and J shed 0 bases, with 7 bases lying between them. The CDR3, as DNA: TGTGCCAGCTCACGGGGGGTTAGCAATCAGCCCCAGCATTTT. This codes for CASSRGVSNQPQHF.

The V call is TRBV18, the J call TRBJ2-7, with D tentatively TRBD2 (6 bases). CDR1 and CDR2 from the germline V gene are KGHSH and LQKENI. The CDR3 loop spans 15 amino acids. Trimming took off 6 bases at V and 3 bases at J, with 18 bases between the two ends. This CDR3 reads CASSPSAGRFYEQYF. The CDR3 DNA is TGTGCCAGCTCGCCCTCCGCGGGACGGTTCTACGAGCAGTACTTC.

The chain employs TRBV7-9 and TRBJ1-1, with D unresolved. CDR1 is SEHNR and CDR2 is FQNEAQ in the germline V gene (reference sequence). V was clipped by 2 bases and J by 1 base, with 5 bases between them. The CDR3 is made up of 13 amino acids. CDR3 DNA sequence: TGTGCCAGCAGCTTATCCAAGAACACTGAAGCTTTCTTT. This sequence encodes CASSLSKNTEAFF.

Comment on this clone: A junction boundary mismatches the germline segment, possibly from a read error. This CDR3 reads CASSLEAQGPSF. CDR3 sequence (DNA): TGTGCCAGCAGCTTAGAGGCCCAGGGTCCAAGTTTC. The gene calls are TRBV11-2 and TRBJ2-7, with a possible D match to TRBD1 (5 bases). There are 12 residues in the CDR3. Germline values: CDR1 SGHAT, CDR2 FQNNGV.

This clone occurred once. V gene TRBV6-4 combines with J gene TRBJ2-1, with a tentative D call TRBD2 (5 bases). Germline V gene data show CDR1 as MRHNA and CDR2 as SNTAGT. Trimming pared 2 bases from V and 9 bases from J, leaving 11 bases between. The CDR3 is 13 amino acids. The CDR3 region is CASSDESGGEQFF. The CDR3 DNA sequence: TGTGCCAGCAGTGACGAATCCGGAGGTGAGCAGTTCTTC.

The genes are TRBV5-1 and TRBJ2-1; a weak D match, TRBD2 (5 bases). Germline V CDR1 and CDR2: SGHRS, YFSETQ. V lost 0 bases and J lost 10, with 11 bases in between. This CDR3 comprises 13 residues. CDR3 bases: TGCGCCAGCAGCTTGGTTGTGGGAGCGGAGCAGTTCTTC. Translating it yields CASSLVVGAEQFF. Combining the CDR3 with reference TRBV5-1 and TRBJ2-1 gives the whole variable domain KAGVTQTPRYLIKTRGQQVTLSCSPISGHRSVSWYQQTPGQGLQFLFEYFSETQRNKGNFPGRFSGRQFSNSRSEMNVSTLELGDSALYLCASSLVVGAEQFFGPGTRLTVL.

The chain recombines TRBV13 with TRBJ1-6, with TRBD1 matching 9 bases. Trimming cost V 5 bases and J 7 bases; bases outside gene matches: 3. Germline V gene lookup returns CDR1 PRHDT and CDR2 FYEKMQ (reference sequence). The CDR3 consists of 14 residues. CDR3 bases: TGTGCCAGCAGCGGAGGGACAGGGAATTCACCCCTCCACTTT. This encodes CASSGGTGNSPLHF. The entire variable domain, with the rest obtained from reference TRBV13 and TRBJ1-6, is as follows: AAGVIQSPRHLIKEKRETATLKCYPIPRHDTVYWYQQGPGQDPQFLISFYEKMQSDKGSIPDRFSAQQFSDYHSELNMSSLELGDSALYFCASSGGTGNSPLHFGNGTRLTVT.

The chain employs TRBV5-6 and TRBJ2-7; a possible D gene is TRBD2 (7 bases). V lost 5 bases to trimming and J lost 5 bases, with 17 bases between them. Germline V gene sequence: CDR1 SGHDT, CDR2 YYEEEE. The CDR3 contains 14 residues. CDR3 region: CASRGRGEGHEQYF. CDR3 bases: TGTGCCAGCAGGGGGAGGGGGGAAGGTCACGAGCAGTACTTC.

This chain connects TRBV6-6 to TRBJ1-6, with D maybe TRBD1 (6 bases). The V gene's germline CDR1 is MNHNY and CDR2 SVGAGI (reference sequence). V was pared by 6 bases and J by 5 bases, with 11 bases between. The CDR3 is made up of 14 amino acids. CDR3 sequence reads: CASSSDRNNSPLHF. The CDR3 DNA is TGTGCCAGCAGCTCCGACAGGAATAATTCACCCCTCCACTTT.

The V and J genes are TRBV27 and TRBJ2-1, with D maybe TRBD1 (6 bases). The CDR3 is made up of 15 amino acids. The V gene's germline CDR1 is MNHEY and CDR2 SMNVEV (reference sequence). The V gene lost 6 bases and the J gene lost 7 bases, with 19 bases spanning the gap. The CDR3 DNA reads as TGTGCCAGCAGCCAAATTCCCGGGACACGAAATGAGCAGTTCTTC. Protein: CASSQIPGTRNEQFF.

The chain is built from TRBV27 and TRBJ2-7, with 7 bases lining up with TRBD1. This CDR3 comprises 13 residues. The ends lost 6 bases at V and 5 bases at J; junction bases unmatched: 7. Germline V CDR1 and CDR2: MNHEY, SMNVEV (reference sequence). The CDR3 loop reads CASSYTGDHEQYF. CDR3 DNA: TGTGCCAGCAGCTATACAGGGGACCACGAGCAGTACTTC.

This sequence joins TRBV6-2 or TRBV6-3 and TRBJ2-7; TRBD2 matches 7 bases. CDR3 length: 15 amino acids. Trimming took 1 base from V and 1 from J; bases not matched to a gene: 4. The V gene's germline CDR1 is MNHEY and CDR2 SVGEGT. The CDR3 DNA is TGTGCCAGCAGTTACTTTCGCGGGGGATCCTACGAGCAGTACTTC. The encoded protein is CASSYFRGGSYEQYF.

This clone was seen once. V is TRBV9 and J is TRBJ1-1; no clear D gene. Germline loops: CDR1 SGDLS, CDR2 YYNGEE. Trimming took off 0 bases at V and 3 bases at J, with 6 bases between the two ends. CDR3 length: 13 amino acids. The CDR3 spells CASSVVGDTEAFF. As DNA, the CDR3 is TGTGCCAGCAGCGTAGTAGGAGACACTGAAGCTTTCTTT.

The V call is TRBV27, the J call TRBJ2-1; the match to TRBD2 covers 8 bases. The CDR3 runs to 14 residues. V was pared by 6 bases and J by 4 bases, with 5 bases of the junction left unmatched. The V gene's germline CDR1 is MNHEY and CDR2 SMNVEV (reference sequence). The CDR3 coding sequence is TGTGCCAGCAGCCGCGGGAGGACTTACAATGAGCAGTTCTTC. Encoded protein: CASSRGRTYNEQFF.

The rearrangement links TRBV5-8 to TRBJ2-1; D gene ambiguous. Germline values: CDR1 SGHTS, CDR2 YDEGEE. V lost 6 bases to trimming and J lost 6 bases, with 13 bases between them. The CDR3 contains 13 residues. This CDR3 is CASTYRYSNEQFF. DNA of the CDR3: TGTGCCAGCACATACAGATACTCCAATGAGCAGTTCTTC. The complete variable domain, with remaining parts taken from reference TRBV5-8 and TRBJ2-1, reads EAGVTQSPTHLIKTRGQQATLRCSPISGHTSVYWYQQALGLGLQFLLWYDEGEERNRGNFPPRFSGRQFPNYSSELNVNALELEDSALYLCASTYRYSNEQFFGPGTRLTVL.

The rearrangement uses TRBV7-3 and TRBJ2-7; TRBD1 aligns across 10 bases. In germline, CDR1 is SGHTA, CDR2 FQGTGA. The CDR3 length is 14 residues. V lost 2 bases and J lost 4; bases outside the gene matches: 2. The CDR3 sequence is CASSLGTGAYEQYF. The DNA for the CDR3 is TGTGCCAGCAGCTTAGGGACAGGGGCTTACGAGCAGTACTTC.

In DNA, the CDR3 is TGTGCCAGCAGCTTATCCCCGACAGGGTCGAGGGTTTTCTTT. The encoded protein is CASSLSPTGSRVFF. The chain is built from TRBV5-6 and TRBJ1-1; 7 bases fit TRBD1. CDR3 length: 14 residues. The germline V gene has CDR1 SGHDT and CDR2 YYEEEE. Trimming cost V 2 bases and J 13 bases; bases outside gene matches: 14.